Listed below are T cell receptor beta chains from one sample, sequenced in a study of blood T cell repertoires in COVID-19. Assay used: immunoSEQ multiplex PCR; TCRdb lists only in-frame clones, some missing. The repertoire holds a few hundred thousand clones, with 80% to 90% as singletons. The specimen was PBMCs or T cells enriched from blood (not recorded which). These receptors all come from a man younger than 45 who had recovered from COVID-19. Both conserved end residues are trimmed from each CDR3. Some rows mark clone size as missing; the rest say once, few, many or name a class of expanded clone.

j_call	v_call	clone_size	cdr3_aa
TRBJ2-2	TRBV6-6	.	ASSYGRELF
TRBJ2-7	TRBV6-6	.	ASTLAGGSYEQY
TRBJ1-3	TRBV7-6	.	ASSPTGVGNTIY
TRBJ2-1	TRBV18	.	ASSPIRGYNEQF
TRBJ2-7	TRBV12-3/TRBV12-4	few	ASRRSSYEQY
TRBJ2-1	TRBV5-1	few	ASSLSVAGVAYNEQF
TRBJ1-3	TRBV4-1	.	ASSLSTGSGNTIY
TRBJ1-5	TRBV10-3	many	ATSGTNSNQPQH
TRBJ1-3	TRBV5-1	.	ASSLVGGLGGNTIY
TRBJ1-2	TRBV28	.	ASLSVINYGYT
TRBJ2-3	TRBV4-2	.	ASSSRLAGGSDTQY
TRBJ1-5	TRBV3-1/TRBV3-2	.	ASSPRGYGEYQPQH
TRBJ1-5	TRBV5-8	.	ASSLDRGEYQPQH
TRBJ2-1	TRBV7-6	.	ASSFGTSGANEQF
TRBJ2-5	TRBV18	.	ASSPTLAEETQY
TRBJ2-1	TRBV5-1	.	ASSLASRGTYNEQF
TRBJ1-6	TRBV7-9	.	ASTQGTNSPLH
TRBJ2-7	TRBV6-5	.	ASTRQGSSYEQY
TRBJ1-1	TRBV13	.	ASSPREPLVEAF
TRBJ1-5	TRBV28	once	ASRTGQRNQPQH
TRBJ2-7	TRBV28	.	ASSLAGVYEQY
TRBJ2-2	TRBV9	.	ASSAGQGANTGELF
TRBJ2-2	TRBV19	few	ATKGLADTGELF
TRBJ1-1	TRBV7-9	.	VSDRGQNTEAF
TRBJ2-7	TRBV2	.	ASTTDRGSYEQY
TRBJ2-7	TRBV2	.	ASSAVTGSYEQY
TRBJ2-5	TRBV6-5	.	ASSSQGWETQY
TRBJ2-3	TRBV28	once	ASSITDTQY
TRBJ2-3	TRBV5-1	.	ASSPGTRTRTDTQY
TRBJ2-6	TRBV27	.	ASSPMGQGASSGANVLT
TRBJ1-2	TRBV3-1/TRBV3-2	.	ASSQGQGILNYGYT
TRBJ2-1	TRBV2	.	ASSGDSDEQF
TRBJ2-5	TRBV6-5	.	ASTGMDQETQY
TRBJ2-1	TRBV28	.	ASSIRAGGPNEQF
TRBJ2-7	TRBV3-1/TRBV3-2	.	ASSQVAQGPYEQY
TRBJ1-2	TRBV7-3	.	ASSWNRDRRNYGYT
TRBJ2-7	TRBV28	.	VTEASGGEQY
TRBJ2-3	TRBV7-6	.	ASSLQTGSADTQY
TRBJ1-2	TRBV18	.	ASSPGQGVYT
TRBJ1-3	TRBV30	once	AWSGTGSSGNTIY
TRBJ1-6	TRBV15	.	AASVDRNSPLH
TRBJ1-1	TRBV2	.	ASSQQGARGTEAF